This T cell receptor beta chain was sequenced in a study of technical replicates of blood from several donors. Produced via immunoSEQ multiplex PCR; TCRdb's table is partial and in-frame only. This sample has some 82,000 clones, with approximately 94% found just once. The germline V gene has CDR1 SGHNT and CDR2 YYREEE (reference sequence). The CDR3 spans 16 residues. Deletions cut 4 bases from V and 0 bases from J, with 16 bases between. The material sequenced was T cells isolated from PBMCs. V gene TRBV5-4 combines with J gene TRBJ2-5; no clear D gene. This clonotype originated in a human donor in good health. The chain's CDR3 is CASSTGYLKYQETQYF. CDR3 DNA: TGTGCCAGCAGCACCGGTTATCTCAAGTACCAAGAGACCCAGTACTTC.